The present T cell receptor beta chain was sequenced within a study of regulatory T cells in long-lasting Graves disease. Study-level information: For a period under 3 months, newly diagnosed Graves' patients had taken antithyroid drugs.

Of note for this clonotype: The antigen remains unidentified.

Sequencing libraries for TCR beta were prepared with iRepertoire HTBI primers and Arm-PCR of CDR3 regions. TCRdb analysed the multiplex PCR reads with MiXCR anew, one entry per CDR3 protein. The data hold 500,000 to 700,000 distinct CDR3 sequences, with less than 20% observed a single time. Findings and caveats of the study: Sampling was limited to peripheral blood rather than thyroid tissue.

This sample's time point: newly diagnosed GD, antithyroid drugs for less than 3 months. The TCR library was prepared using RNA isolated from PBMCs. A volume of approximately 9.8 milliliters of peripheral blood was collected in EDTA tubes. A further study also used this sample, focusing on T cells in Graves' hyperthyroidism and ophthalmopathy. That investigation notes: Expanded thyroid clonotypes (above 0.001) were mostly also found in blood.

The source of this sequence is a woman aged 30 to 39 with Graves disease. Source: peripheral blood mononuclear cells (PBMCs), taken at new diagnosis, from a patient treated with antithyroid drugs.

CDR3 DNA sequence: TGTGCCAGCAGTGCCGGACTGAGCCACCCTTTCTTC. Protein: CASSAGLSHPFF. The chain carries TRBV25-1 and TRBJ2-1; the D gene is possibly TRBD2 (5 bases). With 4 bases removed from V and 16 bases from J, the gap between germline ends came to 17 bases. The CDR3 spans 12 residues. Germline V gene lookup returns CDR1 MGHDK and CDR2 SYGVNS. The complete variable domain, with remaining parts taken from reference TRBV25-1 and TRBJ2-1, reads EADIYQTPRYLVIGTGKKITLECSQTMGHDKMYWYQQDPGMELHLIHYSYGVNSTEKGDLSSESTVSRIRTEHFPLTLESARPSHTSQYLCASSAGLSHPFFGPGTRLTVL.